This T cell receptor beta chain derives from a study of blood T cells in healthy people across ages. Study-wide points: Researchers said unsorted PBMCs prevented a conclusive naive versus antigen-experienced comparison. Diversity of TCR beta correlated strongly with naive T cell percentage.

This CDR3 has 13 amino acids. Germline CDR1 is SGHTA and CDR2 is FQGNSA. Germline trimming cut 2 bases from V and 5 bases from J; bases unmatched to any gene: 1. This clonotype was picked up a small number of times. No antigen is known for it. The use of a sample-barcoded 5' primer and a J-beta primer mix characterized a second PCR of 7 to 11 cycles. TCRdb passed the 5' RACE reads through MiXCR, listing each CDR3 protein once. The sample lists about 1.5 million distinct CDR3 sequences, less than 45% occurring once. This sequence was found in a woman between 18 and 29 years old in good health. The sample taken for sequencing was blood. The genes are TRBV7-2 and TRBJ2-7; the match to TRBD1 covers 9 bases. CDR3 region: CASSLWDRDEQYF. CDR3 bases: TGTGCCAGCAGCTTATGGGACAGGGACGAGCAGTACTTC.